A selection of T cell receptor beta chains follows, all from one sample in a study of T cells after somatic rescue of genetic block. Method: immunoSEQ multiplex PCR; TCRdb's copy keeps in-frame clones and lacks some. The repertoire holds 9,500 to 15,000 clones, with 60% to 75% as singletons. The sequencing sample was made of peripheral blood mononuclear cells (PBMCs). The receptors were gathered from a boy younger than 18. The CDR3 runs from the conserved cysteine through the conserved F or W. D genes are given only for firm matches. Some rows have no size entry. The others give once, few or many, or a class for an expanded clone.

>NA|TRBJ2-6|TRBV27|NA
CASSLRQTSSGANVLTF
TGTGCCAGCAGTTTGAGACAGACAAGCTCTGGGGCCAACGTCCTGACTTTC
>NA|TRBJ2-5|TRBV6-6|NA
CASSYPRGETQYF
TGTGCCAGCAGTTACCCAAGGGGAGAGACCCAGTACTTC
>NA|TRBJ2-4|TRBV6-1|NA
CASSVQSTAKNIQYF
TGTGCCAGCAGTGTACAATCCACTGCCAAAAACATTCAGTACTTC
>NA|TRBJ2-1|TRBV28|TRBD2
CASSLLGLARSNEQFF
TGTGCCAGCAGTTTATTGGGACTAGCGAGATCCAATGAGCAGTTCTTC
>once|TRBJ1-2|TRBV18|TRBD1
CASSPGQPVYGYTF
TGTGCCAGCTCACCGGGACAGCCCGTCTATGGCTACACCTTC
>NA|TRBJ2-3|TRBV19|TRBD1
CASSLFRDRGTDTQYF
TGTGCCAGTAGTCTTTTCCGGGACAGGGGCACAGATACGCAGTATTTT
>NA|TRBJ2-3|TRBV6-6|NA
CASSYSRGGGTDTQYF
TGTGCCAGCAGTTACTCGAGGGGGGGCGGCACAGATACGCAGTATTTT
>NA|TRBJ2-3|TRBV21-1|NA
CASSRRTPGGLSTDTQYF
TGTGCCAGCAGCAGAAGGACTCCAGGGGGACTGAGCACAGATACGCAGTATTTT
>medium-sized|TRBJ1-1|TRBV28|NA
CASSFNRASMNTEAFF
TGTGCCAGCAGTTTTAACAGGGCTTCGATGAACACTGAAGCTTTCTTT
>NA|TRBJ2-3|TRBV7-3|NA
CASSLTGSLTDTQYF
TGTGCCAGCAGCTTAACGGGCAGCCTCACAGATACGCAGTATTTT
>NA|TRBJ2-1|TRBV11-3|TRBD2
CASSLGLAGAGSYNEQFF
TGTGCCAGCAGCTTAGGGCTAGCGGGAGCGGGCTCCTACAATGAGCAGTTCTTC
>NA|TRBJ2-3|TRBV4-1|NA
CASSQEPQRGGVSTDTQYF
TGCGCCAGCAGCCAAGAGCCGCAACGGGGTGGGGTAAGCACAGATACGCAGTATTTT
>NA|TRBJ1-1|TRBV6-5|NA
CASSYQGMNTEAFF
TGTGCCAGCAGTTACCAGGGAATGAACACTGAAGCTTTCTTT
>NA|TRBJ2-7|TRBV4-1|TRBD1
CASSYRQGPDEQYF
TGCGCCAGCAGCTATAGACAGGGGCCCGACGAGCAGTACTTC
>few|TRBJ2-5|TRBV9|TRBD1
CASSVDRGRETQYF
TGTGCCAGCAGCGTCGACAGGGGGCGGGAGACCCAGTACTTC
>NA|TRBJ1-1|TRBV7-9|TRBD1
CASSSEGAQRAFF
TGTGCCAGCAGCTCCGAGGGGGCTCAGAGGGCTTTCTTT
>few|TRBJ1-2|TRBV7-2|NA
CASSLARHNYGYTF
TGTGCCAGCAGCTTAGCGCGGCATAACTATGGCTACACCTTC
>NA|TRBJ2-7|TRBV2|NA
CASPLNPTGPYEQYF
TGTGCCAGCCCCCTGAATCCGACAGGACCCTACGAGCAGTACTTC
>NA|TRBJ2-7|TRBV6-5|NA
CASSYAGARSYEQYF
TGTGCCAGCAGTTACGCAGGGGCCCGATCCTACGAGCAGTACTTC
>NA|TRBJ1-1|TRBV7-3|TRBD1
CASSFEGAPEAFF
TGTGCCAGCAGTTTTGAGGGGGCGCCCGAAGCTTTCTTT
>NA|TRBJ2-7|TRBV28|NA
CASSFYYEQYF
TGTGCCAGCAGTTTCTACTACGAGCAGTACTTC